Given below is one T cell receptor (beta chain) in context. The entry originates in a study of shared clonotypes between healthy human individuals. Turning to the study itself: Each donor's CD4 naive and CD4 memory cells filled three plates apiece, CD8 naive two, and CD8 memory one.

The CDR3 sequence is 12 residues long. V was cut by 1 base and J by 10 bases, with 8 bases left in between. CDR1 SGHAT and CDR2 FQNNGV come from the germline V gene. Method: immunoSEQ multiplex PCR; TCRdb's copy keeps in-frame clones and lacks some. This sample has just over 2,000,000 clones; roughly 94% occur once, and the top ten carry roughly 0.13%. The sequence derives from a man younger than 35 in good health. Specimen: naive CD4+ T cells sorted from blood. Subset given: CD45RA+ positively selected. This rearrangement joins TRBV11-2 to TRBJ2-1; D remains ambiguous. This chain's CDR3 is CASSLVLGEQFF. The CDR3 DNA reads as TGTGCCAGCAGCTTAGTTCTAGGAGAGCAGTTCTTC.